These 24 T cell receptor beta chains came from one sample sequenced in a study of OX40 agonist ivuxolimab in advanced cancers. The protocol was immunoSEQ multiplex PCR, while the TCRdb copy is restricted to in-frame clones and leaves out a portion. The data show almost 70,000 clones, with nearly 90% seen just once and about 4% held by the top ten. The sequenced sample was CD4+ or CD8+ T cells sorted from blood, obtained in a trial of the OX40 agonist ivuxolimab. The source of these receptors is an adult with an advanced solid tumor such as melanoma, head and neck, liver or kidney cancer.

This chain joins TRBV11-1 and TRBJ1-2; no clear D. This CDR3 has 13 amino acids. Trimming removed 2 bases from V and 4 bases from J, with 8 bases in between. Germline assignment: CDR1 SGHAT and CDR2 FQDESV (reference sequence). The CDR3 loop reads CASSLLGIYGYTF. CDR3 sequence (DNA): TGTGCCAGCAGCTTATTGGGGATCTATGGCTACACCTTC.

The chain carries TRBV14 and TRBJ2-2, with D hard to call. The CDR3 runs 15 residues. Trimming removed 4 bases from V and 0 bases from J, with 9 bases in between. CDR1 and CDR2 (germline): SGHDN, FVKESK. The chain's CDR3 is CASSLDGTNTGELFF. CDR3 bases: TGTGCCAGCAGCCTTGACGGAACGAACACCGGGGAGCTGTTTTTT. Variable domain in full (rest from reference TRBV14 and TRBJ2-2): EAGVTQFPSHSVIEKGQTVTLRCDPISGHDNLYWYRRVMGKEIKFLLHFVKESKQDESGMPNNRFLAERTGGTYSTLKVQPAELEDSGVYFCASSLDGTNTGELFFGEGSRLTVL.

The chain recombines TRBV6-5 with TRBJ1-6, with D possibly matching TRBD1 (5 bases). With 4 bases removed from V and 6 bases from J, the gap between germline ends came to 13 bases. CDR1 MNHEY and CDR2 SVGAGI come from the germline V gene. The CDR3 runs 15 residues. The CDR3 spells CASSSLARVNSPLHF. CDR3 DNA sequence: TGTGCCAGCAGTTCATTGGCCAGGGTTAATTCACCCCTCCACTTT.

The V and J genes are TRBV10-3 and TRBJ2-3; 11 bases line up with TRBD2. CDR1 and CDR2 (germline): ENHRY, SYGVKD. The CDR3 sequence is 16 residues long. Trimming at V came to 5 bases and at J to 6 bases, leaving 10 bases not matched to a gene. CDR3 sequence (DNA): TGTGCCATCAGTCCCTTAGCGGGAGGGCCCGGGGATACGCAGTATTTT. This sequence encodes CAISPLAGGPGDTQYF.

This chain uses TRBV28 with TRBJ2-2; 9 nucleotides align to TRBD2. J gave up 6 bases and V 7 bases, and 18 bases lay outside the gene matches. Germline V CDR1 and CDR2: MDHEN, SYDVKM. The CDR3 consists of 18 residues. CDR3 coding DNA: TGTGCCAGCATCACCCCCTTTAGTAGCGGGAGTTCGTCCGGGGAGCTGTTTTTT. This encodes CASITPFSSGSSSGELFF.

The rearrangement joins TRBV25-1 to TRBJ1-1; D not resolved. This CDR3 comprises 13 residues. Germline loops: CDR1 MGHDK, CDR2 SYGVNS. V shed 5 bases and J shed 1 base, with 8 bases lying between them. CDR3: CASSQSSNTEAFF. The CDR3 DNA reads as TGTGCCAGCAGTCAAAGCTCGAACACTGAAGCTTTCTTT.

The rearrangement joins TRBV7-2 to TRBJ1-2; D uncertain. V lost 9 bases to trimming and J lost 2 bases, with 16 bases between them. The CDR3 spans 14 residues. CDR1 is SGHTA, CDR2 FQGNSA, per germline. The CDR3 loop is CASIPSQANYGYTF. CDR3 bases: TGTGCCAGTATCCCGAGCCAGGCGAACTATGGCTACACCTTC.

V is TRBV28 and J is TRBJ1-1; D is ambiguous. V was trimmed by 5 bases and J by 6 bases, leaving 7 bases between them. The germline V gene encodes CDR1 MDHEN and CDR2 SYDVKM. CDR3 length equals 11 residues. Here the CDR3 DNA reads TGTGCCAGCAGTCCCAAAGCTGAAGCTTTCTTT. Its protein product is CASSPKAEAFF.

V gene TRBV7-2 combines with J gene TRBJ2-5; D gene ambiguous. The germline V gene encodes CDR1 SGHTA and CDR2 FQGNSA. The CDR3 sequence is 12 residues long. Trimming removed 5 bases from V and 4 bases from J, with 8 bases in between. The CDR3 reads CASSDSGETQYF. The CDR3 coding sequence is TGTGCCAGCAGCGACTCCGGAGAGACCCAGTACTTC.

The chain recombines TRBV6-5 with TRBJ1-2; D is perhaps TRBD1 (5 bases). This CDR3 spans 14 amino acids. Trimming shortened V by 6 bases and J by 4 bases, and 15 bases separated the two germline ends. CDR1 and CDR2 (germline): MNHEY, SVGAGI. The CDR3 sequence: CASSTGGIAYGYTF. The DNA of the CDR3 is TGTGCCAGCAGCACCGGGGGGATAGCCTATGGCTACACCTTC.

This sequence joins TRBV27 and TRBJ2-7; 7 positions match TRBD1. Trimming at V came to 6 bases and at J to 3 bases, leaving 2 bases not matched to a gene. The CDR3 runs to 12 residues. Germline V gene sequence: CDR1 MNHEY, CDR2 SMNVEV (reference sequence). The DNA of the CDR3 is TGTGCCAGCAGGACAGGGTACTACGAGCAGTACTTC. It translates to CASRTGYYEQYF.

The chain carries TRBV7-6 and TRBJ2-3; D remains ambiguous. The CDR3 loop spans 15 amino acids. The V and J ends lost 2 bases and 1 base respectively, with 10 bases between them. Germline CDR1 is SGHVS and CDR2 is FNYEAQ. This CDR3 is CASSLPSLGTDTQYF. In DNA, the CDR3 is TGTGCCAGCAGCTTACCCTCCCTAGGCACAGATACGCAGTATTTT.

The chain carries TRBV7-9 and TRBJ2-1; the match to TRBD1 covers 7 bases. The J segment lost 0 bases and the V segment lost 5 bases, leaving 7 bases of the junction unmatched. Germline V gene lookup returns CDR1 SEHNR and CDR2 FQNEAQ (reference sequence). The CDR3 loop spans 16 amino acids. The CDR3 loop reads CASSPKGQSSYNEQFF. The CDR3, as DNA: TGTGCCAGCAGCCCGAAGGGACAGAGCTCCTACAATGAGCAGTTCTTC.

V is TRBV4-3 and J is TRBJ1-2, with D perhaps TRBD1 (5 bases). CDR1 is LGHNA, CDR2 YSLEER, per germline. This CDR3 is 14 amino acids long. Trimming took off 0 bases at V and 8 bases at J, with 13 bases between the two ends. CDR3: CASSQEVAGRGYTF. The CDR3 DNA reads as TGCGCCAGCAGCCAAGAGGTTGCAGGGCGAGGCTACACCTTC.

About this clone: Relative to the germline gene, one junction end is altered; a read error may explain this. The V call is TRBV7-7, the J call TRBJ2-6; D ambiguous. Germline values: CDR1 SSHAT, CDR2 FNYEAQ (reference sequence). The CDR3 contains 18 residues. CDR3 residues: CASSCRVSATKSGQRPDF. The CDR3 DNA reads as TGTGCCAGCAGCTGTCGAGTTAGTGCCACAAAGTCGGGCCAACGTCCTGATTTC.

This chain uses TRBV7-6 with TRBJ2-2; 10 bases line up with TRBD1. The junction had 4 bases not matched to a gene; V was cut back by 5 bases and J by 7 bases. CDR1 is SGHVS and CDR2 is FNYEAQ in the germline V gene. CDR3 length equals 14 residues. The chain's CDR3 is CASSPWTGGGELFF. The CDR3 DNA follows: TGTGCCAGCAGCCCTTGGACAGGGGGCGGGGAGCTGTTTTTT.

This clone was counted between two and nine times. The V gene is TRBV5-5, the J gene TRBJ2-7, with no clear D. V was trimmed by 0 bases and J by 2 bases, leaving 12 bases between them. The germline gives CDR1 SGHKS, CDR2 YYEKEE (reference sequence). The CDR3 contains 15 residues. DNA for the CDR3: TGTGCCAGCAGCTTGGCCTGGTCTGGAACCTACGAGCAGTACTTC. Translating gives CASSLAWSGTYEQYF.

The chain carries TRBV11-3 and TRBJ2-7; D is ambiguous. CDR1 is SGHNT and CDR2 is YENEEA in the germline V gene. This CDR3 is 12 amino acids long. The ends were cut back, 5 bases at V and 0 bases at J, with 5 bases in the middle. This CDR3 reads CASSPPSYEQYF. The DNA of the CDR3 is TGTGCCAGCAGCCCCCCCTCCTACGAGCAGTACTTC.

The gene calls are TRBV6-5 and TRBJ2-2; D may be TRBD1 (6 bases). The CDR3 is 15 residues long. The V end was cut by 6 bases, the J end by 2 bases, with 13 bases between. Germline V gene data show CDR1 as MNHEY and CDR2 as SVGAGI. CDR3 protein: CASSYGQTNTGELFF. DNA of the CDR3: TGTGCCAGCAGCTACGGACAGACTAACACCGGGGAGCTGTTTTTT.

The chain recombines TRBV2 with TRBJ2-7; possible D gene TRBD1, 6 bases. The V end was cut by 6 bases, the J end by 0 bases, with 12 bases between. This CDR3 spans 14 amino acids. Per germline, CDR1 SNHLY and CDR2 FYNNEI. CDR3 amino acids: CASRDGQLSYEQYF. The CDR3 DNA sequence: TGTGCCAGCAGAGACGGACAGCTCTCCTACGAGCAGTACTTC.

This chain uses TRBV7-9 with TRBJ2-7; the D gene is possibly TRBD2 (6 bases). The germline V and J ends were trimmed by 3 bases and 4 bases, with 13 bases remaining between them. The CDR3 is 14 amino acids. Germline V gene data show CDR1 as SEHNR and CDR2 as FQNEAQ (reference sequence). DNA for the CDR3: TGTGCCAGCAGCTTTGGAGGGGCTGGTTACGAGCAGTACTTC. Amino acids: CASSFGGAGYEQYF.

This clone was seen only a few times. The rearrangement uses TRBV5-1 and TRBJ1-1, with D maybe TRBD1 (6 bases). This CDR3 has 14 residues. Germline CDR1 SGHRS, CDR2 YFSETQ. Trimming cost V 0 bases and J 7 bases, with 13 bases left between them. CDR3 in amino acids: CASSLGVGGGEAFF. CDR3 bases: TGCGCCAGCAGCTTGGGAGTAGGGGGTGGTGAAGCTTTCTTT.

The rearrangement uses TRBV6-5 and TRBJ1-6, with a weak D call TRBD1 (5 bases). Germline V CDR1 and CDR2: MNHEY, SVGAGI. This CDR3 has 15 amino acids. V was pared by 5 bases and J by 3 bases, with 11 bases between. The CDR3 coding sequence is TGTGCCAGCAGTAGCCCAGGGATCTATAATTCACCCCTCCACTTT. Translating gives CASSSPGIYNSPLHF.

The chain's CDR3 is CASRSEGVNGELFF. The CDR3 DNA reads TGCGCCAGCAGGAGTGAGGGAGTCAACGGGGAGCTGTTTTTT. V is TRBV5-1 and J is TRBJ2-2; D perhaps matches TRBD2 (5 bases). Germline V CDR1 and CDR2: SGHRS, YFSETQ. The germline V and J ends were trimmed by 5 bases and 7 bases, with 15 bases remaining between them. The CDR3 sequence is 14 residues long.